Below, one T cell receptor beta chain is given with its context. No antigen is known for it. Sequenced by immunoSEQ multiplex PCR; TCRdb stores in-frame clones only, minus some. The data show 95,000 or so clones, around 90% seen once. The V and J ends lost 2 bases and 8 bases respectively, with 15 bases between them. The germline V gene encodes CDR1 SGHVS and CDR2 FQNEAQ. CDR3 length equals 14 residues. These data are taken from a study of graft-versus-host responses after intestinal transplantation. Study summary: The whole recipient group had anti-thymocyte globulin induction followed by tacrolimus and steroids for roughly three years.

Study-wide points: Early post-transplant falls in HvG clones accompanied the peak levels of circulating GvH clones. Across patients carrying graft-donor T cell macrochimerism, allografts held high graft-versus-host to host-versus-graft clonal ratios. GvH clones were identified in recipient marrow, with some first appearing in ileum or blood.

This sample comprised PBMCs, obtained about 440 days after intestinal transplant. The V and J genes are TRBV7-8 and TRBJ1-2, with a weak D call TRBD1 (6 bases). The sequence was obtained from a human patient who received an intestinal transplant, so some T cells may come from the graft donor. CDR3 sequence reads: CASSLPILGGGYTF. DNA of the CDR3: TGTGCCAGCAGCTTACCCATTTTGGGGGGCGGCTACACCTTC.